Listed below are T cell receptor beta chains from one sample, sequenced in a study of blood T cell repertoires in COVID-19. Sequencing was performed with immunoSEQ multiplex PCR; in TCRdb, only in-frame clones are kept and a portion is missing. The sample includes around 140,000 clones, more than 75% of them seen just once. The material sequenced was PBMCs or T cells enriched from blood (not recorded which). The receptors shown here come from a man between 60 and 70 years old who had recovered from COVID-19. Both conserved end residues are part of each CDR3. The D gene is left open where the match is weak. Size is omitted from some rows. Given values are once, few, many or a class for expanded clones.

abundance	v_gene	j_gene	d_gene	CDR3aa	CDR3nt
.	TRBV24-1	TRBJ2-3	.	CATSDPRGTGTSTDTQYF	TGTGCCACCAGTGATCCCCGCGGGACGGGGACTAGCACAGATACGCAGTATTTT
few	TRBV4-1	TRBJ2-5	TRBD2	CASSLAGGQETQYF	TGCGCCAGCAGCCTAGCGGGGGGGCAGGAGACCCAGTACTTC
.	TRBV11-2	TRBJ2-4	.	CASSPGGAAKNIQYF	TGTGCCAGCAGCCCAGGCGGGGCAGCCAAAAACATTCAGTACTTC
.	TRBV11-2	TRBJ1-2	.	CASSWGGTTNYGYTF	TGTGCCAGCAGCTGGGGGGGCACAACTAACTATGGCTACACCTTC
.	TRBV5-1	TRBJ2-1	TRBD1	CASSLVNGQGPYNEQFF	TGCGCCAGCAGCTTGGTCAATGGACAGGGCCCCTACAATGAGCAGTTCTTC
.	TRBV7-8	TRBJ1-5	.	CASSGNTGLEPQHF	TGTGCCAGCAGCGGAAATACAGGGCTTGAGCCCCAGCATTTT
once	TRBV11-3	TRBJ2-1	TRBD1	CASSPRTGVDSGEQFF	TGTGCCAGCAGCCCGAGGACAGGGGTGGATAGTGGGGAGCAGTTCTTC
once	TRBV6-5	TRBJ1-4	.	CASMRGTNEKLFF	TGTGCCAGCATGAGGGGGACTAATGAAAAACTGTTTTTT
.	TRBV5-1	TRBJ1-1	TRBD1	CASSIRQGGDTEAFF	TGCGCCAGCAGCATAAGACAGGGGGGCGACACTGAAGCTTTCTTT
.	TRBV7-2	TRBJ1-1	.	CASSLGRPSKAFF	TGTGCCAGCAGCTTAGGCCGGCCTAGCAAAGCTTTCTTT
.	TRBV6-5	TRBJ2-7	TRBD1	CASSRTGTQGGEQYF	TGTGCCAGCAGTCGGACCGGGACACAGGGGGGCGAGCAGTACTTC
.	TRBV29-1	TRBJ1-4	TRBD1	CSVGTGNEKLFF	TGCAGCGTTGGGACAGGGAATGAAAAACTGTTTTTT
.	TRBV27	TRBJ2-1	.	CASSMTVTSYNEQFF	TGTGCCAGCAGTATGACAGTGACCTCCTACAATGAGCAGTTCTTC
.	TRBV6-5	TRBJ1-1	TRBD1	CASSFGQGNTEAFF	TGTGCCAGCAGTTTCGGACAGGGAAACACTGAAGCTTTCTTT
.	TRBV30	TRBJ2-5	TRBD1	CAWSVDRVGETQYF	TGTGCCTGGAGTGTGGACAGGGTAGGAGAGACCCAGTACTTC
.	TRBV4-2	TRBJ2-3	TRBD1	CASSQENRGFDTQYF	TGTGCCAGCAGCCAAGAAAACAGGGGCTTCGATACGCAGTATTTT
.	TRBV5-8	TRBJ2-7	TRBD2	CASSSGGGRYEQYF	TGTGCCAGCAGCTCCGGGGGGGGGAGATACGAGCAGTACTTC
.	TRBV24-1	TRBJ2-2	TRBD1	CATGRGTVNTGELFF	TGTGCCACCGGCAGAGGGACAGTTAACACCGGGGAGCTGTTTTTT
few	TRBV11-2	TRBJ2-3	.	CASTPRRLGTDTQYF	TGTGCCAGCACCCCGAGGAGGCTTGGCACAGATACGCAGTATTTT
.	TRBV5-4	TRBJ2-2	.	CASSFVGRTGELFF	TGTGCCAGCAGCTTTGTGGGCCGCACCGGGGAGCTGTTTTTT
few	TRBV5-6	TRBJ2-3	TRBD2	CASRIAGVDTQYF	TGTGCCAGCAGAATAGCGGGAGTAGATACGCAGTATTTT
.	TRBV6-5	TRBJ1-2	.	CASSWGQGGNYGYTF	TGTGCCAGCAGTTGGGGGCAGGGAGGGAACTATGGCTACACCTTC
.	TRBV5-6	TRBJ1-5	TRBD1	CASSLAPGGQPQHF	TGTGCCAGCAGCTTGGCGCCAGGGGGTCAGCCCCAGCATTTT
.	TRBV5-1	TRBJ2-3	TRBD2	CASSHGRGGGGTDTQYF	TGCGCCAGCAGCCATGGGCGGGGGGGAGGCGGCACAGATACGCAGTATTTT
.	TRBV2	TRBJ1-2	.	CASSERGSLNGYTF	TGTGCCAGCAGTGAGCGGGGCAGTCTGAATGGCTACACCTTC
.	TRBV19	TRBJ2-7	TRBD1	CASSRTGGYEQYF	TGTGCCAGTAGCCGGACAGGGGGCTACGAGCAGTACTTC
.	TRBV9	TRBJ1-1	.	CASSVGTGQPNTEAFF	TGTGCCAGCAGCGTAGGTACTGGGCAACCGAACACTGAAGCTTTCTTT
.	TRBV4-1	TRBJ2-2	TRBD1	CASSKNLRGRRTGELFF	TGCGCCAGCAGCAAAAACCTCAGGGGGCGTCGCACCGGGGAGCTGTTTTTT
.	TRBV7-9	TRBJ2-1	TRBD1	CASSHRGRHNEQFF	TGTGCCAGCAGCCACAGGGGCCGTCATAATGAGCAGTTCTTC
.	TRBV30	TRBJ1-3	TRBD1	CAWTSGTAGNTIYF	TGTGCCTGGACCTCGGGGACAGCTGGAAACACCATATATTTT
.	TRBV4-1	TRBJ2-7	TRBD1	CASSPGTVPYEQYF	TGCGCCAGCAGCCCCGGGACAGTTCCCTACGAGCAGTACTTC
.	TRBV7-3	TRBJ2-7	.	CASSPEYF	TGTGCCAGCAGCCCAGAGTACTTC
.	TRBV6-5	TRBJ2-4	TRBD2	CASITGRTSDIQYF	TGTGCCAGCATTACCGGAAGGACTAGCGACATTCAGTACTTC
.	TRBV4-2	TRBJ1-1	TRBD1	CASSQPGQGYTEAFF	TGTGCCAGCAGCCAACCGGGACAGGGGTACACTGAAGCTTTCTTT
.	TRBV29-1	TRBJ1-2	.	CSVRQPQANYGYTF	TGCAGCGTTCGACAGCCCCAAGCTAACTATGGCTACACCTTC
.	TRBV7-9	TRBJ2-3	.	CASSLAVYTDTQYF	TGTGCCAGCAGCTTAGCGGTCTACACAGATACGCAGTATTTT
.	TRBV29-1	TRBJ2-3	TRBD2	CSVGTSGSGGDTQYF	TGCAGCGTCGGGACTAGCGGGAGTGGTGGAGATACGCAGTATTTT
.	TRBV6-5	TRBJ1-6	.	CASSYSPYPTNSPLHF	TGTGCCAGCAGTTACTCCCCCTATCCGACAAATTCACCCCTCCACTTT
.	TRBV19	TRBJ1-2	.	CASNSGSRGYTF	TGTGCCAGTAACTCGGGATCCAGAGGCTACACCTTC
.	TRBV6-5	TRBJ2-7	TRBD1	CASSLQGFYEQYF	TGTGCCAGCAGTTTACAGGGGTTCTACGAGCAGTACTTC
.	TRBV3-1/TRBV3-2	TRBJ2-6	.	CASSLEGLSGANVLTF	TGTGCCAGCAGCCTAGAGGGGCTCTCTGGGGCCAACGTCCTGACTTTC
.	TRBV19	TRBJ2-7	TRBD1	CASSTGQGSYEQYF	TGTGCCAGTAGTACCGGACAGGGATCCTACGAGCAGTACTTC
.	TRBV9	TRBJ2-2	.	CASSVGSGPRTGELFF	TGTGCCAGCAGCGTAGGTAGCGGCCCGCGCACCGGGGAGCTGTTTTTT
.	TRBV7-8	TRBJ1-2	.	CASSLNSGFTNYGYTF	TGTGCCAGCAGCTTAAACAGTGGGTTTACTAACTATGGCTACACCTTC
once	TRBV18	TRBJ1-1	.	CASSKQGPTEAFF	TGTGCCAGCTCCAAACAGGGTCCTACTGAAGCTTTCTTT